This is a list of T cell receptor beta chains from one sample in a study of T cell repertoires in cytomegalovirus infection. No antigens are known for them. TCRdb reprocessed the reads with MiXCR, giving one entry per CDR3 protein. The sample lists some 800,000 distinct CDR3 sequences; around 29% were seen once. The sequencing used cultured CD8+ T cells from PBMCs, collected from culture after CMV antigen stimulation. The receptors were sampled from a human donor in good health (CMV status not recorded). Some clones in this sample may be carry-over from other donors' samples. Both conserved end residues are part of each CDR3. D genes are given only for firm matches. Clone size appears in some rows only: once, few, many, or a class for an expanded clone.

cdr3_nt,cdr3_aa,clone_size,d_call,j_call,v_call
TGCGCCAGCAGCCAAACCCCGGGACGGTTGGAAAAACTGTTTTTT,CASSQTPGRLEKLFF,NA,NA,TRBJ1-4,TRBV4-1
TGTGCCAGTAGGAAACAGGTTTCCGCTGAAGCTTTCTTT,CASRKQVSAEAFF,NA,NA,TRBJ1-1,TRBV19
TGTGCTAGCAGCTTACGGAGAAAAGAGACCCAGTACTTC,CASSLRRKETQYF,few,NA,TRBJ2-5,TRBV7-7
TGTGCCAGCAGCGAGTCGGGTGGCTACACCTTC,CASSESGGYTF,NA,NA,TRBJ1-2,TRBV7-4
TGCAGTGCTAGACCTGAGGGACAGGTCGCAGGAGGGAGCTACGAGCAGTACTTC,CSARPEGQVAGGSYEQYF,few,TRBD1,TRBJ2-7,TRBV20-1
TGTGCCAGCAGTCCAGACAGGGGGGATGAGCAGTTCTTC,CASSPDRGDEQFF,NA,TRBD1,TRBJ2-1,TRBV6-6
TGTGCCAGCAGCACCGGACAGGGACCTAATGAAAAACTGTTTTTT,CASSTGQGPNEKLFF,NA,TRBD1,TRBJ1-4,TRBV7-1
TGCAGTGCTCACAGGGGAAGCGGAAGCTCTGGGGCCAACGTCCTGACTTTC,CSAHRGSGSSGANVLTF,few,TRBD1,TRBJ2-6,TRBV20-1
TGTGCCAGCGTCGGCCCCCCACCGAGCACTGAAGCTTTCTTT,CASVGPPPSTEAFF,NA,NA,TRBJ1-1,TRBV28
TGTGCCAGCAGCCCCAGGGACACCTCTGGAAACACCATATATTTT,CASSPRDTSGNTIYF,NA,NA,TRBJ1-3,TRBV6-5
TGTGCCAGCAGCTTAGCGCCTAGGGACCAGTACTTC,CASSLAPRDQYF,many,NA,TRBJ2-5,TRBV7-8
TGTGCTAGTGGTGAGGGACTCTTTGAAGCTTTCTTT,CASGEGLFEAFF,NA,NA,TRBJ1-1,TRBV12-5
TGTGCCAGCAGTCCGGGACACCCTATCTATGGCTACACCTTC,CASSPGHPIYGYTF,NA,NA,TRBJ1-2,TRBV12-3/TRBV12-4
TGTGCCACCAGCAGAACTCAACCGGGACACAGAAACAATGAGCAGTTCTTC,CATSRTQPGHRNNEQFF,NA,NA,TRBJ2-1,TRBV15
TGCAGCGTTGTGTACACCGGGGAGCTGTTTTTT,CSVVYTGELFF,few,NA,TRBJ2-2,TRBV29-1
TGTGCCAGCAGTGGGACCTCAAGGCTCAACACCGGGGAGCTGTTTTTT,CASSGTSRLNTGELFF,NA,NA,TRBJ2-2,TRBV6-8
TGTGCCAGCAGCTTATGGTCTCGCCGTAACTATGGCTACACCTTC,CASSLWSRRNYGYTF,NA,NA,TRBJ1-2,TRBV13
TGTGCCAGCAGTTTAAACCTGCAGGCTTTCTTT,CASSLNLQAFF,few,NA,TRBJ1-1,TRBV12-3/TRBV12-4
TGTGCCAGCAGCTTAGGCCAGGGACTAGCGGGCCAGGGGACGCAGTATTTT,CASSLGQGLAGQGTQYF,NA,TRBD2,TRBJ2-3,TRBV7-9
TGTGCCAGCAGCGTACAGATCTCCCAAGAGACCCAGTACTTC,CASSVQISQETQYF,NA,NA,TRBJ2-5,TRBV7-6
TGCAGTGCTAGAGGTGGGGCAGGGGGACTCTACAATGAGCAGTTCTTC,CSARGGAGGLYNEQFF,once,NA,TRBJ2-1,TRBV20-1
TGTGCCAGCAGTGATGGGTGGGACGGAGAAGAGTCGCAGTATTTT,CASSDGWDGEESQYF,NA,NA,TRBJ2-3,TRBV2
TGTGCCAGCAGGACGTCGTCTACTGAAGCTTTCTTT,CASRTSSTEAFF,NA,NA,TRBJ1-1,TRBV28
TGTGCCAGCAGCTTAAATCCCCGACTAGGACAAGAGACCCAGTACTTC,CASSLNPRLGQETQYF,few,NA,TRBJ2-5,TRBV7-9
TGTGCCAGCACTTACACGGGTCCCTCCGACACAGATACGCAGTATTTT,CASTYTGPSDTDTQYF,few,NA,TRBJ2-3,TRBV12-3/TRBV12-4
TGTGCCAGCAGCTTAGCGCGGGGCAGCGGGTACGAGCAGTACTTC,CASSLARGSGYEQYF,NA,NA,TRBJ2-7,TRBV7-8
TGTGCCAGCAGCACCGCAGGGGGAAGCAATCAGCCCCAGCATTTT,CASSTAGGSNQPQHF,few,TRBD1,TRBJ1-5,TRBV7-9
TGTGCCAGTTGGGCAATCGGGGAAAAACTGTTTTTT,CASWAIGEKLFF,NA,NA,TRBJ1-4,TRBV19
TGTGCCAGCAGTTTACCTCTGCAGGGATATCAGCCCCAGCATTTT,CASSLPLQGYQPQHF,NA,NA,TRBJ1-5,TRBV11-2
TGTGCCAGCAGTTTGGTAAAGGGTATAAACACCGGGGAGCTGTTTTTT,CASSLVKGINTGELFF,NA,NA,TRBJ2-2,TRBV7-6
TGTGCCAGCAGCGTAGGATGGTTGGTCGAGCGAAAGGAAAAACTGTTTTTT,CASSVGWLVERKEKLFF,few,NA,TRBJ1-4,TRBV7-8
TGCGCCAGCAGCAAGGACCTGACTAACTATGGCTACACCTTC,CASSKDLTNYGYTF,few,NA,TRBJ1-2,TRBV4-3
TGCAGTGCTAGAGATAATCCGGGGGGCTTGGAGAATGAGCAGTTCTTC,CSARDNPGGLENEQFF,NA,NA,TRBJ2-1,TRBV20-1
TGCAGCGTTGGGGGGCCAGCCGGGGAGCTGTTTTTT,CSVGGPAGELFF,NA,NA,TRBJ2-2,TRBV29-1
TGTGCCAGCAGCTTAGTAGACTTCCAAGAGACCCAGTACTTC,CASSLVDFQETQYF,many,NA,TRBJ2-5,TRBV7-6
TGCAGCGTGACGGAAATTCAAGTCAATGAGCAGTTCTTC,CSVTEIQVNEQFF,few,NA,TRBJ2-1,TRBV29-1
TGTGCCAGCAGTATCGGGACCATTAATTCACCCCTCCACTTT,CASSIGTINSPLHF,NA,NA,TRBJ1-6,TRBV6-1
TGTGCCAGCACCGCGATTGAGGTAGATACGCAGTATTTT,CASTAIEVDTQYF,NA,NA,TRBJ2-3,TRBV12-3/TRBV12-4
TGCGCCAGCAGCTTGGGGAACAGGCTACGAGACACTGAAGCTTTCTTT,CASSLGNRLRDTEAFF,few,NA,TRBJ1-1,TRBV5-1
TGTGCCAGCAGCGTTGCAGGGGGCGATCAGCCCCAGCATTTT,CASSVAGGDQPQHF,NA,TRBD1,TRBJ1-5,TRBV9
TGTGCCAGTAGTATCTTTGCTCGGGCCACTGAAGCTTTCTTT,CASSIFARATEAFF,NA,NA,TRBJ1-1,TRBV19
TGTGCCAGCAGTTCGGCAGGGAGATACGATGAGCAGTTCTTC,CASSSAGRYDEQFF,NA,NA,TRBJ2-1,TRBV6-2/TRBV6-3
TGTGCCTCCCTGAGGGACGAGCATGAGACCCAGTACTTC,CASLRDEHETQYF,few,NA,TRBJ2-5,TRBV10-3
TGTGCCAGCAGGGCAGCAATTTATAGCAATCAGCCCCAGCATTTT,CASRAAIYSNQPQHF,NA,NA,TRBJ1-5,TRBV27
TGTGCCAGCAGCCAGACTAGCGGGGGATTTCCTAGCACAGATACGCAGTATTTT,CASSQTSGGFPSTDTQYF,many,TRBD2,TRBJ2-3,TRBV7-6
TGTGCCAGCAGCCTGGGACAGACCAATGAGCAGTTCTTC,CASSLGQTNEQFF,many,TRBD1,TRBJ2-1,TRBV11-2
TGTGCCAGCAGCTCCACTGAGAAGGGTTATGGCTACACCTTC,CASSSTEKGYGYTF,NA,NA,TRBJ1-2,TRBV7-6